This T cell receptor beta chain was found in a study of blood T cell repertoires in COVID-19. Study-level information: Acute and convalescent COVID-19 specimens originated in the United States, Italy and Spain. From T cells, B-cell-depleted T cells, or PBMCs came the material, which was cDNA or gDNA.

J gave up 6 bases and V 4 bases, and 12 bases lay outside the gene matches. The CDR3 consists of 16 residues. Germline assignment: CDR1 SGHVS and CDR2 FNYEAQ. Per the original data handling: Amplification from reference gene primers served as the basis for estimated nucleated cell counts. Generated by immunoSEQ multiplex PCR, the TCRdb table keeps only in-frame clones and is missing some. The V and J calls and clone size come from that table; D and trimming were worked out from the DNA. The sample yields approximately 210,000 clones, roughly 91% seen once. Source material: peripheral blood. This TCR was sampled from a human donor in a cohort sampled during active COVID-19. V usage is TRBV7-6 and J usage is TRBJ2-1, with 7 bases lining up with TRBD2. CDR3 in DNA: TGTGCCAGCAGCTCTACGGTGACTAGCACCCGCAATGAGCAGTTCTTC. This gives the protein CASSSTVTSTRNEQFF.